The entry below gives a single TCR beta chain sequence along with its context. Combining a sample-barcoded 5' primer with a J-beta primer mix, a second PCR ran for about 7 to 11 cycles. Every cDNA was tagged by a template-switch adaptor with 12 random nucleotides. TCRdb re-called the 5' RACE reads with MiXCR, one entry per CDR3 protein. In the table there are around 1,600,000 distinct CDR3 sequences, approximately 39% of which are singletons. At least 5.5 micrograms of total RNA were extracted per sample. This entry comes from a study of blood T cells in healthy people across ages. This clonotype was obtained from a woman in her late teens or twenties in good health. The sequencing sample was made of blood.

This CDR3 is CASTGNSNQPQHF. CDR3 DNA sequence: TGTGCCAGCACAGGGAATAGCAATCAGCCCCAGCATTTT. The chain carries TRBV6-1 and TRBJ1-5, with D perhaps matching TRBD1 (5 bases). Trimming removed 7 bases from V and 0 bases from J, with 7 bases in between. The CDR3 spans 13 residues. CDR1 and CDR2 from the germline V gene are MNHNS and SASEGT.